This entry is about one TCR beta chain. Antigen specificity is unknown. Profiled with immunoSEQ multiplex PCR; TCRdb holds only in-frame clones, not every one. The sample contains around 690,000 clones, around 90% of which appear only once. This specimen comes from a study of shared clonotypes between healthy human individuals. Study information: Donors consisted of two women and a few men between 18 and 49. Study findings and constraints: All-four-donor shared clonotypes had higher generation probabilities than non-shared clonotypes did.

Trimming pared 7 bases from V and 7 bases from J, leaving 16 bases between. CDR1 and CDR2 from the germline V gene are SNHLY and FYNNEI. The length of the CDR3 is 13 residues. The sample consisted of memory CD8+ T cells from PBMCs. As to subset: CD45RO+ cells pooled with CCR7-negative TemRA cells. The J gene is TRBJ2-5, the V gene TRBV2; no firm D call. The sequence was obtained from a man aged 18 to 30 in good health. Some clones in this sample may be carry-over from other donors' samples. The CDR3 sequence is CASIEPAGGTQYF. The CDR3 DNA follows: TGTGCCAGCATCGAGCCGGCCGGCGGGACCCAGTACTTC.